This TCR beta chain was documented in a study of OX40 agonist ivuxolimab in advanced cancers. About the study: Intravenous ivuxolimab was administered to patients every 2 weeks at 0.01 to 10 mg/kg. Patients receiving dose escalation had hepatocellular carcinoma, melanoma, renal cell or head and neck cancer. Notes on the study in general: At doses 0.1 to 3.0 mg/kg, CD4+ and CD8+ clones expanded.

The data were produced by immunoSEQ multiplex PCR, yet TCRdb's version contains in-frame clones alone and is incomplete. The sample carries around 25,000 clones, 86% recorded once. Any history of autoimmune disease or systemic immunosuppression disqualified patients. Details on this clone: The antigen remains undetermined.

Germline V lookup: CDR1 MNHEY, CDR2 SVGAGI. The CDR3 runs 14 residues. Trimming at V came to 0 bases and at J to 2 bases, leaving 0 bases not matched to a gene. The sequencing here drew on CD4+ or CD8+ T cells sorted from blood, taken in a trial of the OX40 agonist ivuxolimab. The TCR originated in an adult with an advanced solid tumor such as melanoma, head and neck, liver or kidney cancer. V and J are TRBV6-5 and TRBJ1-2; 7 bases align to TRBD1. The CDR3 nucleotides are TGTGCCAGCAGTTACTCGACAGGGAACTATGGCTACACCTTC. Residues: CASSYSTGNYGYTF.